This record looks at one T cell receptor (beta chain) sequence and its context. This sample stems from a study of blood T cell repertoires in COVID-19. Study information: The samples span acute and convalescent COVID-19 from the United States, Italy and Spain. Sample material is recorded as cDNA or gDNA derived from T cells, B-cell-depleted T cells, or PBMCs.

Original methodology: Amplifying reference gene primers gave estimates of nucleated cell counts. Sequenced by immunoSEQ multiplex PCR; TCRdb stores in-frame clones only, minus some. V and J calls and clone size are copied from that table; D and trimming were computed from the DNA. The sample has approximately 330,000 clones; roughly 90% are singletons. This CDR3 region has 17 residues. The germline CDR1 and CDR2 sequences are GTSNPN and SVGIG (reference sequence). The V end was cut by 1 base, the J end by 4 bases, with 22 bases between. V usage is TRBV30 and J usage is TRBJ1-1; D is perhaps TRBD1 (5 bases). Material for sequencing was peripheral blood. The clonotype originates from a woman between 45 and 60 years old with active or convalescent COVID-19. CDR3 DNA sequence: TGTGCCTGGAGTGACTGGGAAATATCGGGGGGTGGCACTGAAGCTTTCTTT. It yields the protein CAWSDWEISGGGTEAFF.